Listed below are T cell receptor beta chains from one sample, sequenced in a study of robustness of blood B and T cell sequencing. TCRdb ran MiXCR on the PCR reads and lists one entry per CDR3 protein. Of approximately 1,400 distinct CDR3 sequences in the sample, roughly 70% were seen once. Sequencing was performed on peripheral blood. Source of these receptors: a human donor in good health. Each CDR3 is given with its conserved first and last residue. The D gene is left open where the match is weak. Clone size is stated in some rows and not others, as once, few, many or a class when expanded.

d_call: NA; v_call: TRBV5-6; j_call: TRBJ1-3; clone_size: NA; cdr3_nt: TGTGCCAGCAGCTTGGGTGACGCCGCGGACACCATATATTTT; cdr3_aa: CASSLGDAADTIYF
d_call: NA; v_call: TRBV29-1; j_call: TRBJ2-4; clone_size: NA; cdr3_nt: TGCAGCGTGGAGGAACAGGCCGACCAAAACATTCAGTACTTC; cdr3_aa: CSVEEQADQNIQYF
d_call: TRBD1; v_call: TRBV19; j_call: TRBJ1-2; clone_size: NA; cdr3_nt: TGTGCCAGTAGTGTTGCGATAATCGGGACAGGGGGCCGCTACACCTTC; cdr3_aa: CASSVAIIGTGGRYTF
d_call: NA; v_call: TRBV5-1; j_call: TRBJ2-2; clone_size: NA; cdr3_nt: TGCGCCAGCAGCCGCAATCAGAACACCGGGGAGCTGTTTTTT; cdr3_aa: CASSRNQNTGELFF
d_call: TRBD1; v_call: TRBV11-3; j_call: TRBJ2-7; clone_size: NA; cdr3_nt: TGTGCCAGCAGCTTACAGGACAGGTCGTCCGAGCAGTACTTC; cdr3_aa: CASSLQDRSSEQYF
d_call: NA; v_call: TRBV7-6; j_call: TRBJ1-3; clone_size: NA; cdr3_nt: TGTGCCAGCAGCTTAACCCCCTTGACAGGCTCTAGCTCTGGAAACACCATATATTTT; cdr3_aa: CASSLTPLTGSSSGNTIYF
d_call: NA; v_call: TRBV20-1; j_call: TRBJ2-3; clone_size: NA; cdr3_nt: TGCAGTGCTATATCTATGAATACGCAGTATTTT; cdr3_aa: CSAISMNTQYF
d_call: NA; v_call: TRBV5-5; j_call: TRBJ1-3; clone_size: large; cdr3_nt: TGTGCCAGCAGCCCCCGGGGGCAGAGCTCTGGAAACACCATATATTTT; cdr3_aa: CASSPRGQSSGNTIYF
d_call: TRBD1; v_call: TRBV10-3; j_call: TRBJ1-5; clone_size: hyperexpanded; cdr3_nt: TGTGCCATCAGCCACGGACCGACGGGACAGACGGGGAGCAATCAGCCCCAGCATTTT; cdr3_aa: CAISHGPTGQTGSNQPQHF
d_call: NA; v_call: TRBV20-1; j_call: TRBJ1-2; clone_size: NA; cdr3_nt: TGCAGTGCTAGAGAGGGAACAGCTTCTTCTAACTATGGCTACACCTTC; cdr3_aa: CSAREGTASSNYGYTF
d_call: NA; v_call: TRBV2; j_call: TRBJ2-3; clone_size: NA; cdr3_nt: TGTGCCAGCAGTTTAAGGGGACTCTGGACAGATACGCAGTATTTT; cdr3_aa: CASSLRGLWTDTQYF
d_call: NA; v_call: TRBV20-1; j_call: TRBJ2-2; clone_size: NA; cdr3_nt: TGCAGTGCTAGGGAGAACACCGGGGAGCTGTTTTTT; cdr3_aa: CSARENTGELFF
d_call: NA; v_call: TRBV5-4; j_call: TRBJ2-1; clone_size: once; cdr3_nt: TGTGCCAGCAGCCCGGACTGGAGCTCCTACAATGAGCAGTTCTTC; cdr3_aa: CASSPDWSSYNEQFF
d_call: NA; v_call: TRBV20-1; j_call: TRBJ1-1; clone_size: NA; cdr3_nt: TGCAGTGCTAGGAGTCTACAGAACACTGAAGCTTTCTTT; cdr3_aa: CSARSLQNTEAFF
d_call: NA; v_call: TRBV7-2; j_call: TRBJ1-1; clone_size: NA; cdr3_nt: TGTGCCAGCAGCTTACAACAAGGGCTGAACACTGAAGCTTTCTTT; cdr3_aa: CASSLQQGLNTEAFF
d_call: TRBD1; v_call: TRBV5-1; j_call: TRBJ2-3; clone_size: few; cdr3_nt: TGCGCCAGCAGCCACGGGGACAGCTACACAGATACGCAGTATTTT; cdr3_aa: CASSHGDSYTDTQYF
d_call: NA; v_call: TRBV24-1; j_call: TRBJ1-5; clone_size: NA; cdr3_nt: TGTGCCACCACCCCGGGTCCAGACCAGCCCCAGCATTTT; cdr3_aa: CATTPGPDQPQHF
d_call: NA; v_call: TRBV28; j_call: TRBJ2-2; clone_size: NA; cdr3_nt: TGTGCCAGCAGCCGGACCGATAACACCGGGGAGCTGTTTTTT; cdr3_aa: CASSRTDNTGELFF
d_call: TRBD1; v_call: TRBV20-1; j_call: TRBJ2-7; clone_size: NA; cdr3_nt: TGCAGTGCTACCCCTTGGCGACAGGGTCACTACGAGCAGTACTTC; cdr3_aa: CSATPWRQGHYEQYF
d_call: NA; v_call: TRBV10-3; j_call: TRBJ1-2; clone_size: NA; cdr3_nt: TGTGCCATCAGTGACTCAGGGGCCCTCCTCCGTGGCTATGGCTACACCTTC; cdr3_aa: CAISDSGALLRGYGYTF
d_call: NA; v_call: TRBV29-1; j_call: TRBJ1-1; clone_size: NA; cdr3_nt: TGCAGCGTCCTAAGGGTCAGGGAAGCTTTCTTT; cdr3_aa: CSVLRVREAFF
d_call: NA; v_call: TRBV7-9; j_call: TRBJ2-7; clone_size: NA; cdr3_nt: TGTGCCAGCAGCTTCGAGCAGGGGTTCTCCTACGAGCAGTACTTC; cdr3_aa: CASSFEQGFSYEQYF
d_call: TRBD1; v_call: TRBV20-1; j_call: TRBJ2-6; clone_size: NA; cdr3_nt: TGCAGTGCTAGAGCTGGGACAGTCGGGGCCAACGTCCTGACTTTC; cdr3_aa: CSARAGTVGANVLTF
d_call: TRBD1; v_call: TRBV6-1; j_call: TRBJ1-2; clone_size: NA; cdr3_nt: TGTGCCAGCGCTGACAGGGGTGCCCTCGTTAACTATGGCTACACCTTC; cdr3_aa: CASADRGALVNYGYTF